This T cell receptor (beta chain) was documented in a study of technical replicates of blood from a few donors. V gave up 1 base and J gave up 4 bases; unmatched junction bases: 3. The CDR3 spans 15 residues. The germline V gene has CDR1 LGHNA and CDR2 YNFKEQ. Assay used: immunoSEQ multiplex PCR; TCRdb lists only in-frame clones, some missing. The data show over 65,000 clones, with about 94% seen just once and over 0.25% held by the top ten. The sequence came from a human donor in good health. The rearrangement uses TRBV4-2 and TRBJ2-1; 8 bases agree with TRBD2. Sample: T cells isolated from PBMCs. CDR3: CASSQGTSSYNEQFF. CDR3 nucleotide sequence: TGTGCCAGCAGCCAAGGGACTAGCTCTTACAATGAGCAGTTCTTC.